One sample yielded the 22 T cell receptor beta chains listed below, sequenced in a study of blood T cell repertoires in COVID-19. Libraries were prepared by immunoSEQ multiplex PCR; TCRdb keeps only in-frame clonotypes and omits some of them. The table has roughly 250,000 clones, 82% seen once. Material for sequencing was peripheral blood. These receptors came from a woman older than 75 with active or convalescent COVID-19.

This clone has more than one count but fewer than ten. V usage is TRBV11-2 and J usage is TRBJ2-5, with D maybe TRBD2 (7 bases). Trimming stripped 1 base from V and 4 bases from J, with 13 bases between. The length of the CDR3 is 15 residues. Germline V gene lookup returns CDR1 SGHAT and CDR2 FQNNGV. The CDR3, as DNA: TGTGCCAGCAGCTTAGCGGAGGGAGGGGGAGAGACCCAGTACTTC. This encodes CASSLAEGGGETQYF.

J is TRBJ2-1 and V is TRBV7-9; TRBD1 matches at 12 bases. V shed 6 bases and J 6 bases; nucleotides not matched to a gene: 9. The germline V gene encodes CDR1 SEHNR and CDR2 FQNEAQ (reference sequence). This CDR3 comprises 16 residues. CDR3 amino acids: CASRRDRGRLGNEQFF. DNA of the CDR3: TGTGCCAGCAGACGGGACAGGGGGCGCTTAGGCAATGAGCAGTTCTTC.

This chain uses TRBV5-4 with TRBJ2-3, with 8 bases fitting TRBD2. CDR1 SGHNT and CDR2 YYREEE come from the germline V gene (reference sequence). The CDR3 runs 17 residues. V trimming: 4 bases; J trimming: 0 bases; junction bases outside the gene matches: 10. The CDR3 DNA sequence: TGTGCCAGCAGCAATCGAAGGGCTAGCGGGAGCACAGATACGCAGTATTTT. Protein: CASSNRRASGSTDTQYF.

This clone was detected only once. The CDR3 protein is CASSISGTNTGELFF. CDR3 sequence (DNA): TGTGCCAGTAGTATCTCGGGTACGAACACCGGGGAGCTGTTTTTT. The rearrangement uses TRBV19 and TRBJ2-2; D remains unclear. The CDR3 has 15 residues. V was shortened by 3 bases and J by 0 bases, with 8 bases between the two germline ends. CDR1 is LNHDA, CDR2 SQIVND, per germline (reference sequence).

The rearrangement joins TRBV19 to TRBJ1-1; D is ambiguous. The germline V gene encodes CDR1 LNHDA and CDR2 SQIVND (reference sequence). V was trimmed by 5 bases and J by 6 bases, leaving 10 bases between them. The CDR3 totals 12 residues. CDR3 DNA sequence: TGTGCCAGTAGTTACCTCGGGTCTGAAGCTTTCTTT. The encoded protein is CASSYLGSEAFF.

The rearrangement links TRBV4-1 to TRBJ2-2; 7 bases line up with TRBD1. This CDR3 has 15 residues. Germline V CDR1 and CDR2: MGHRA, YSYEKL. The ends lost 2 bases at V and 6 bases at J; junction bases unmatched: 6. In DNA, the CDR3 is TGCGCCAGCAGCCAACGGACAGGTTGGGCCGGGGAGCTGTTTTTT. As protein: CASSQRTGWAGELFF.

This clone was picked up one time. The V call is TRBV11-3, the J call TRBJ2-2, with TRBD2 identical over 9 bases. V trimming: 4 bases; J trimming: 5 bases; junction bases outside the gene matches: 5. This CDR3 has 15 residues. Looked up from germline, CDR1 is SGHNT and CDR2 is YENEEA. The CDR3 region is CASSSLAGDTGELFF. CDR3 coding DNA: TGTGCCAGCAGCTCGTTAGCGGGAGATACCGGGGAGCTGTTTTTT.

V usage is TRBV18 and J usage is TRBJ1-2, with D maybe TRBD1 (5 bases). V was trimmed by 3 bases and J by 6 bases, leaving 8 bases between them. CDR1 and CDR2 from the germline V gene are KGHSH and LQKENI. CDR3 length: 12 residues. CDR3 region: CASSPTGDGYTF. CDR3 coding DNA: TGTGCCAGCTCACCTACGGGGGATGGCTACACCTTC.

A single count supports this clone. The chain uses TRBV28 and TRBJ2-6, with D maybe TRBD1 (5 bases). The CDR3 has 15 amino acids. Germline V gene data show CDR1 as MDHEN and CDR2 as SYDVKM. V was shortened by 5 bases and J by 0 bases, with 8 bases between the two germline ends. The CDR3 protein is CASSLQASGANVLTF. CDR3 bases: TGTGCCAGCAGTCTACAGGCCTCTGGGGCCAACGTCCTGACTTTC.

In its sample, this clone was seen once. This rearrangement joins TRBV29-1 to TRBJ1-2; no reliable D call. The germline V gene has CDR1 SQVTM and CDR2 ANQGSEA. This CDR3 region has 12 residues. V was cut by 4 bases and J by 0 bases, with 6 bases left in between. This CDR3 reads CSVARANYGYTF. The CDR3 DNA sequence: TGCAGCGTTGCCCGAGCTAACTATGGCTACACCTTC.

The rearrangement uses TRBV24-1 and TRBJ2-3; 11 positions match TRBD2. CDR1 and CDR2 from the germline V gene are KGHDR and SFDVKD. The CDR3 extends over 16 amino acids. Germline trimming cut 4 bases from V and 2 bases from J; bases unmatched to any gene: 4. CDR3 region: CATSDSLAGVTDTQYF. CDR3 DNA sequence: TGTGCCACCAGTGACTCACTAGCGGGAGTCACAGATACGCAGTATTTT.

This clone has ten or more counts. The J gene is TRBJ2-1, the V gene TRBV6-5, with TRBD2 as a possible D gene (6 bases). Germline loops: CDR1 MNHEY, CDR2 SVGAGI. The CDR3 is 15 amino acids. V was shortened by 4 bases and J by 4 bases, with 14 bases between the two germline ends. In nucleotides, the CDR3 is TGTGCCAGCAGTTCTAGCGAGGCCCTTTACAATGAGCAGTTCTTC. This encodes CASSSSEALYNEQFF.

There are a few counts of this clone. The chain employs TRBV6-5 and TRBJ2-4; TRBD1 matches 9 bases. The CDR3 totals 13 residues. Trimming took 7 bases from V and 8 from J; bases not matched to a gene: 6. Germline loops: CDR1 MNHEY, CDR2 SVGAGI. CDR3 residues: CASIRDREYIQYF. Written as DNA, the CDR3 is TGTGCCAGCATTAGGGACAGGGAATACATTCAGTACTTC.

This clone was seen a handful of times. The CDR3 protein is CASSERTRGETQYF. CDR3 nucleotides: TGTGCCAGCAGTGAACGGACTAGGGGAGAGACCCAGTACTTC. This chain connects TRBV2 to TRBJ2-5, with 7 nucleotides matching TRBD2. The CDR3 is made up of 14 amino acids. The junction had 4 bases not matched to a gene; V was cut back by 2 bases and J by 4 bases. CDR1 is SNHLY and CDR2 is FYNNEI in the germline V gene.

The genes are TRBV19 and TRBJ2-7, with D unclear. Germline CDR1 reads LNHDA; CDR2 reads SQIVND (reference sequence). The CDR3 spans 11 residues. V lost 6 bases to trimming and J lost 5 bases, with 8 bases between them. The CDR3 loop is CASSFGDEQYF. Here the CDR3 DNA reads TGTGCCAGTAGCTTTGGAGACGAGCAGTACTTC.

V is TRBV27 and J is TRBJ1-6, with TRBD1 as a possible D gene (5 bases). The germline V gene encodes CDR1 MNHEY and CDR2 SMNVEV (reference sequence). The germline V and J ends were trimmed by 3 bases and 11 bases, with 14 bases remaining between them. The CDR3 is made up of 14 amino acids. The CDR3 loop reads CASSFQGKGPPLHF. In DNA form, the CDR3 reads TGTGCCAGCAGTTTCCAGGGAAAAGGGCCACCCCTCCACTTT.

This clone appeared once. CDR3 loop: CASSLSGPSYNEQFF. DNA of the CDR3: TGTGCCAGCAGTCTGAGCGGGCCCTCCTACAATGAGCAGTTCTTC. J is TRBJ2-1 and V is TRBV28; weak D call: TRBD2 (6 bases). V was shortened by 5 bases and J by 0 bases, with 11 bases between the two germline ends. CDR1 is MDHEN, CDR2 SYDVKM, per germline. There are 15 residues in the CDR3.

The rearrangement joins TRBV7-9 to TRBJ1-4; TRBD1 is a possible D gene (6 bases). CDR1 is SEHNR, CDR2 FQNEAQ, per germline (reference sequence). V was shortened by 6 bases and J by 7 bases, with 18 bases between the two germline ends. This CDR3 spans 15 amino acids. CDR3 amino acids: CASRLQGTSSEKLFF. In nucleotides, the CDR3 is TGTGCCAGCAGGCTCCAAGGGACATCGTCTGAAAAACTGTTTTTT.

This clone showed up just a few times. The chain recombines TRBV5-1 with TRBJ1-5; D is unresolved. The V end was cut by 1 base, the J end by 4 bases, with 12 bases between. The length of the CDR3 is 15 residues. The germline V gene encodes CDR1 SGHRS and CDR2 YFSETQ. CDR3 loop: CASSLTTGENQPQHF. CDR3 DNA: TGCGCCAGCAGCTTGACCACGGGTGAGAATCAGCCCCAGCATTTT. Using reference TRBV5-1 and TRBJ1-5 for the parts outside the CDR3, the full variable domain is KAGVTQTPRYLIKTRGQQVTLSCSPISGHRSVSWYQQTPGQGLQFLFEYFSETQRNKGNFPGRFSGRQFSNSRSEMNVSTLELGDSALYLCASSLTTGENQPQHFGDGTRLSIL.

The CDR3, as DNA: TGTGCCAGCAGTGAGACCCCTTCCGGGCGAGGGGAAAAACTGTTTTTT. This encodes CASSETPSGRGEKLFF. The V call is TRBV2, the J call TRBJ1-4; no clear D gene. In germline, CDR1 is SNHLY, CDR2 FYNNEI. This CDR3 is 16 amino acids long. V was cut by 3 bases and J by 8 bases, with 19 bases left in between. The whole variable domain, filled in from reference TRBV2 and TRBJ1-4, reads EPEVTQTPSHQVTQMGQEVILRCVPISNHLYFYWYRQILGQKVEFLVSFYNNEISEKSEIFDDQFSVERPDGSNFTLKIRSTKLEDSAMYFCASSETPSGRGEKLFFGSGTQLSVL.

The chain is built from TRBV29-1 and TRBJ1-1; maybe TRBD1 (5 bases). There are 11 residues in the CDR3. Germline V gene lookup returns CDR1 SQVTM and CDR2 ANQGSEA. V lost 0 bases to trimming and J lost 10 bases, with 9 bases between them. CDR3 nucleotides: TGCAGCGTTGAAGATGGAAGGGGAGCTTTCTTT. This encodes CSVEDGRGAFF.

The chain couples TRBV2 to TRBJ1-6; TRBD1 agrees at 7 bases. The CDR3 is made up of 14 amino acids. The V gene's germline CDR1 is SNHLY and CDR2 FYNNEI. The V segment lost 7 bases and the J segment 8 bases; nucleotides outside the gene matches: 8. The CDR3 coding sequence is TGTGCCAGCAACCGGGACAGCAATCATTCACCCCTCCACTTT. Translating it yields CASNRDSNHSPLHF. Complete variable domain (other parts from reference TRBV2 and TRBJ1-6): EPEVTQTPSHQVTQMGQEVILRCVPISNHLYFYWYRQILGQKVEFLVSFYNNEISEKSEIFDDQFSVERPDGSNFTLKIRSTKLEDSAMYFCASNRDSNHSPLHFGNGTRLTVT.